Sequencing of this TCR beta chain was carried out in a study of post-analysis software for immune sequencing data. Study information: Progressive-relapsing, secondary progressive and relapsing-remitting multiple sclerosis were among the disease courses included.

The table lists this clonotype with a few counts. Its antigen is not known. General study results and limits: About 5 TRBV segments, including TRBV5-6, TRBV5-1 and TRBV20-1, were more frequent in patients than controls. Normalized Chao1 diversity was significantly lower in multiple sclerosis patients than in controls.

cDNA libraries of TCR beta carried unique molecular identifiers. TCRdb redid the calling of the PCR reads with MiXCR, one entry per CDR3 protein. Among about 680,000 distinct CDR3 sequences listed, 55% to 70% were seen once. From germline, CDR1 is MNHEY and CDR2 SVGAGI. This CDR3 contains 14 residues. Trimming removed 2 bases at V and 7 bases at J, with 11 bases between. This chain links TRBV6-5 with TRBJ1-4; D ambiguous. The specimen was blood. This clonotype was obtained from a girl aged 2 to 9 with multiple sclerosis. Written as DNA, the CDR3 is TGTGCCAGCAGTTACACCACTTCTCGTGAAAAACTGTTTTTT. This gives the protein CASSYTTSREKLFF.